This T cell receptor beta chain was documented in a study of blood T cell repertoires in COVID-19. Study as a whole: Acute and convalescent COVID-19 samples came from the United States, Italy and Spain. PBMCs, B-cell-depleted T cells, or T cells provided the cDNA or gDNA that made up the material.

This CDR3 region has 13 residues. V was trimmed by 7 bases and J by 2 bases, leaving 11 bases between them. The germline V gene has CDR1 SEHNR and CDR2 FQNEAQ (reference sequence). Original handling: Amplifying reference gene primers gave estimates of nucleated cell counts. The protocol was immunoSEQ multiplex PCR, while the TCRdb copy is restricted to in-frame clones and leaves out a portion. The D gene and trimming were derived from the DNA, and the V and J assignments and clone size from that table. The sample has about 78,000 clones; around 91% are singletons. Input material: peripheral blood. The rearrangement links TRBV7-9 to TRBJ1-2, with D perhaps matching TRBD1 (5 bases). The origin of this receptor is a woman aged 50 to 60 in a cohort sampled during active COVID-19. CDR3 nucleotides: TGTGCCAGCACCGGGGCGCCAAACTATGGCTACACCTTC. Translation: CASTGAPNYGYTF.